This TCR beta chain derives from a study of T cell repertoires and HLA-DP antigens. About the research overall: Donor ages ranged from 18-to-29 to 60-to-69; a couple of men, one woman. Study-level results: Average cumulative frequency of previously undetected clones was 30% to 40% against one allele and under 60% against the other.

CD4+ T cells, purified by negative selection, averaged around 98% purity. With respect to this clone: Its antigen is not known.

Repertoires were generated with immunoSEQ multiplex PCR, while TCRdb's copy carries only in-frame clones and drops some. This sample has approximately 100,000 clones, with approximately 86% found just once. V lost 0 bases, J lost 4 bases, and 5 bases lay in between. CDR1 and CDR2 (germline): SGHNT, YYREEE (reference sequence). The CDR3 contains 13 residues. This chain connects TRBV5-4 to TRBJ2-1; no firm D call. This receptor was obtained from a man aged 45-65 years in good health and CMV-seronegative. The sequencing sample was made of CD4+ T cells from PBMCs. CDR3 in amino acids: CASSLAVYNEQFF. The CDR3 DNA sequence: TGTGCCAGCAGCTTGGCGGTTTACAATGAGCAGTTCTTC.